This TCR beta chain was identified in a study of T cells in Graves' hyperthyroidism and ophthalmopathy (dated by TCRdb to between 2019 and 2020). Broadly, across the study: Peripheral blood was sampled at the time of initial diagnosis, prior to any treatment. To identify distinguishing TCR V-J signatures, a discovery cohort of around 100 patients was used, comprising 43 with Graves' ophthalmopathy and under 60 with stable Graves' hyperthyroidism. Prospective prediction of ophthalmopathy was tested in an independent validation cohort consisting of about 19 hyperthyroidism patients and approximately 16 patients who later progressed to ophthalmopathy. For training and testing, the roughly 97 patients in the discovery cohort were randomly divided in a 7:3 ratio. In addition, the study compared T-cell repertoires in thyroid tissue and in blood from roughly 6 Graves' hyperthyroidism patients. Following sampling, methimazole starting at 30 mg daily was given to hyperthyroidism patients, and high-dose intravenous methylprednisolone was given to ophthalmopathy patients. TCR Vbeta CDR3 sequencing of 130 to 150 peripheral blood samples (more than 40 ophthalmopathy, about 75 hyperthyroidism and roughly 17 progressor patients) is reported in the paper.

This clonotype was counted at least ten times. Its target antigen remains unknown. No per-base quality is available; no much larger clone lies one base away. What the research found in general, with its limitations: A model built on a 13 V-J signature distinguished ophthalmopathy from stable hyperthyroidism, reaching roughly 88% sensitivity and about 81% specificity in cross-validation and 80%/75% in testing. Most expanded thyroid clonotypes (frequency above 0.001) were also detected in blood, a finding suggesting that blood repertoires may reflect thyroid immune responses. In validation, the model predicted progression to ophthalmopathy with over 60% sensitivity and over 72% specificity, a median of about 6 months before onset. No statistical method was used to set the sample size in advance, and investigators knew the group allocation.

The TCR beta CDR3 regions were amplified from RNA transcripts. For the first round of RT-PCR on the TCR CDR3, the HTBI primer set was used together with the Qiagen OneStep RT-PCR kit. A second multiplex PCR round built the libraries, followed by size selection and purification. Paired-end sequencing of the libraries was performed with 100 bp reads on an Illumina HiSeq2000. The paper's processing steps were these. Raw data were processed with SOAPnuke, discarding reads with adapters, uncalled bases, mean Phred below 15, or no exact constant-primer or identifier match. COPE v1.2.5 was used to merge the high-quality paired reads, and each unique nucleotide sequence was defined as a clonotype. MiTCR v1.1 was used to align clonotypes to the IMGT TRBV, TRBD and TRBJ reference segments. The analysis included only V-J combinations with a frequency above 0.0001, which together covered around 99% of the repertoires. A TCS score was defined as the ratio of F50 (clonal expansion) to E x V (chaos), with BLOSUM62-based TCRdist applied between CDR3 peptides within each V-J. Welch's t-statistics and random forest reduced 500 to 550 V-J features to 13, which were used in a naive Bayes classifier (R e1071). The raw public data were reprocessed by TCRdb itself: fastp quality trimming at Q25, MiXCR clonotype calling, in-frame beta chains only. A single entry per CDR3 protein holds the most common genes and DNA from its merged rows. The V and J calls were not made by the authors but by TCRdb's processing. For this sample the table gives around 600,000 distinct CDR3 sequences, of which roughly 15% were detected only once. Approximately 12% of the sample goes to the ten largest clones.

Ophthalmopathy patients had moderately to severely active disease, Clinical Activity Score of at least 3, NOSPECS grade of at least 4, and duration under 3 months. Patients with uncontrolled infections, other autoimmune diseases, pregnancy or lactation were excluded. Clinical symptoms, serum thyroxine and TRAb, thyroid ultrasound, and orbital computed tomography formed the basis for the diagnoses. PBMCs were separated from roughly 9.3 ml of fresh peripheral blood using Ficoll-Paque density gradient centrifugation. Trizol reagent was used to extract total RNA, and RNA quality was then checked on an Agilent 2100 Bioanalyzer. V is pruned by 7 bases and J by 1 base, leaving 6 bases of the junction without a gene match. Inclusive of the bounding cysteine and phenylalanine, the CDR3 is 15 residues long. Only the CDR3 DNA stays, 45 bases, in frame from base 1.

Input material: blood. The chain joins TRBV12-3 or TRBV12-4 to TRBJ1-1; 10 central nucleotides agree with TRBD1. The receptor was derived from a woman aged 45-65 years with Graves' ophthalmopathy. The CDR3 region reads CASKTGGNENTEAFF. The DNA sequence is given as TGTGCCAGCAAGACAGGGGGCAATGAGAACACTGAAGCTTTCTTT.